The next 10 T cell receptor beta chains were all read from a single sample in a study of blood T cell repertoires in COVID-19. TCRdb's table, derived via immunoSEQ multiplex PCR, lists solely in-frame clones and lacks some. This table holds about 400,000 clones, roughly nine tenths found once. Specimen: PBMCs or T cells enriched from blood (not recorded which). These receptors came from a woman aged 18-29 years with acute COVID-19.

The DNA of the CDR3 is TGTGCCAGCAGCGTAGATAGAGGCTCCTACGAGCAGTACTTC. The encoded protein is CASSVDRGSYEQYF. V is TRBV9 and J is TRBJ2-7, with no clear D. Germline V lookup: CDR1 SGDLS, CDR2 YYNGEE. The V and J ends lost 0 bases and 0 bases respectively, with 7 bases between them. CDR3 length: 14 amino acids.

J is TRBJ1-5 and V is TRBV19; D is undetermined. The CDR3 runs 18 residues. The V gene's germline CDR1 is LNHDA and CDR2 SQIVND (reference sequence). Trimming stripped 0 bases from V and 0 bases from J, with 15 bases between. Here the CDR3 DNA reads TGTGCCAGTAGTATAGATCGCGGCAGAAAGTATAGCAATCAGCCCCAGCATTTT. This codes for CASSIDRGRKYSNQPQHF.

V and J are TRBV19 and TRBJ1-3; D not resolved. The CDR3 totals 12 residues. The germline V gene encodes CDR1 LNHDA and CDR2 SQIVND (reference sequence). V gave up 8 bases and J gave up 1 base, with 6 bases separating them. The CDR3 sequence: CASVGSGNTIYF. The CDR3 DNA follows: TGTGCCAGTGTCGGGTCTGGAAACACCATATATTTT.

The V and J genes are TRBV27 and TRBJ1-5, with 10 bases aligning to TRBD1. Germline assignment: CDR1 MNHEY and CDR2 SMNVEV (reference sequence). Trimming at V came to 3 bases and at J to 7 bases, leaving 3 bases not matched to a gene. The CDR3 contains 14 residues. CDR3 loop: CASSFRDRGQPQHF. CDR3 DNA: TGTGCCAGCAGTTTTCGGGACAGGGGCCAGCCCCAGCATTTT.

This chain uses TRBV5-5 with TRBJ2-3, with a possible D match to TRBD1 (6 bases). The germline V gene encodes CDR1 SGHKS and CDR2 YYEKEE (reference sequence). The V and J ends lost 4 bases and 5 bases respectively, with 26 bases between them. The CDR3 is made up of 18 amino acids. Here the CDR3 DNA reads TGTGCCAGCAGCCCAGACACAGGGACCCTAGTTACAGTAGATACGCAGTATTTT. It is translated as CASSPDTGTLVTVDTQYF.

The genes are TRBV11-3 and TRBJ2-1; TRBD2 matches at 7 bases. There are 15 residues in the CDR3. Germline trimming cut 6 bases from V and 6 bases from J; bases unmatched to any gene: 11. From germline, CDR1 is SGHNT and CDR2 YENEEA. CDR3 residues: CASSQPRGVSNEQFF. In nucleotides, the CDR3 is TGTGCCAGCAGTCAGCCCCGGGGGGTAAGCAATGAGCAGTTCTTC. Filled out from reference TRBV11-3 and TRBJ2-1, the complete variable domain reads EAGVVQSPRYKIIEKKQPVAFWCNPISGHNTLYWYLQNLGQGPELLIRYENEEAVDDSQLPKDRFSAERLKGVDSTLKIQPAELGDSAVYLCASSQPRGVSNEQFFGPGTRLTVL.

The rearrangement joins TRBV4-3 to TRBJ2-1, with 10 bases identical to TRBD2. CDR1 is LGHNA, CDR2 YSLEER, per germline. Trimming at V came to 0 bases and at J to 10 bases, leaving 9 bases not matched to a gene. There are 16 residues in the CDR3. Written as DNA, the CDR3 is TGCGCCAGCAGCCAAGATCGATCTAGCGGGAGACAGGAGCAGTTCTTC. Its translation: CASSQDRSSGRQEQFF.

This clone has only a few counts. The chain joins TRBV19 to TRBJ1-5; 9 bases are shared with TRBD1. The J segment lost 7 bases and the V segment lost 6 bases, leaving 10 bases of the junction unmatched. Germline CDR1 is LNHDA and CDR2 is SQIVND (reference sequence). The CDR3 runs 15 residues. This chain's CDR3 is CASSQRGDRVQPQHF. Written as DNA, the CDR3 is TGTGCCAGTAGCCAAAGGGGGGACAGGGTCCAGCCCCAGCATTTT.

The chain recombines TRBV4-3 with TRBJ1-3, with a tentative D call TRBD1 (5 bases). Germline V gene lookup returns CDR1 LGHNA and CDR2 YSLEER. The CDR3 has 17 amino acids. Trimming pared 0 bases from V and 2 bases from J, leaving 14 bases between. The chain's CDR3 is CASSQDWVQGTGNTIYF. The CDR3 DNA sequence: TGCGCCAGCAGCCAAGATTGGGTTCAGGGAACTGGAAACACCATATATTTT.

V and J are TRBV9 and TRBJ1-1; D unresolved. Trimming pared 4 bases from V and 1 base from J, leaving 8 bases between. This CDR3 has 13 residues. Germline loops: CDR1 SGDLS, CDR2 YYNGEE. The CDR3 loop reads CASSLRGNTEAFF. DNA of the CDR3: TGTGCCAGCAGCCTCCGAGGGAACACTGAAGCTTTCTTT.